These 2 T cell receptor beta chains were all obtained from the same sample, sequenced in a study of identical twins. TCRdb passed the 5' RACE reads through MiXCR, listing each CDR3 protein once. The sample yields 1,800,000 or so distinct CDR3 sequences, under 35% seen once. The sample was cord blood. These receptor sequences come from a newborn girl in good health.

This chain links TRBV13 with TRBJ1-2, with D maybe TRBD1 (5 bases). The CDR3 covers 14 residues. The germline gives CDR1 PRHDT, CDR2 FYEKMQ (reference sequence). Trimming cost V 3 bases and J 8 bases, with 16 bases left between them. This chain's CDR3 is CASSFLNQGIGYTF. The CDR3 nucleotides are TGTGCCAGCAGCTTCCTTAACCAGGGTATCGGCTACACCTTC.

The chain joins TRBV29-1 to TRBJ2-6; D may be TRBD2 (5 bases). V lost 6 bases, J lost 0 bases, and 12 bases lay in between. CDR1 and CDR2 (germline): SQVTM, ANQGSEA. The CDR3 is 15 residues long. Here the CDR3 reads CSVKTTCSGANVLTF. The CDR3 DNA sequence: TGCAGCGTCAAGACTACATGCTCTGGGGCCAACGTCCTGACTTTC.